This TCR beta chain was observed in a study of shared clonotypes between healthy human individuals. Every immunoSEQ plate was one replicate of a subset's evenly spread DNA. Clones were sequenced by immunoSEQ multiplex PCR, and TCRdb holds only the in-frame ones, with some missing. The sample contains roughly 530,000 clones, around 96% of which appear only once. The CDR3 runs 14 residues. J lost 7 bases, V lost 2 bases, and 5 bases had no gene match. Per germline, CDR1 KGHSH and CDR2 LQKENI. Overall study results and limits: Rarefaction exposed incomplete sorted-subset sequencing despite large depth. The generation probabilities recorded for non-shared clonotypes fell below those of clonotypes shared by all four donors.

Notes on this clone: Its cognate antigen is unknown.

This TCR was recovered from a woman aged 25 to 45 in good health. The genes are TRBV18 and TRBJ2-1, with TRBD2 matching over 7 bases. The sample consisted of naive CD4+ T cells sorted from blood. The subset here: CD45RA+ positively selected. DNA of the CDR3: TGTGCCAGCTCACCAACTAGCGTAGATAATGAGCAGTTCTTC. Its translation is CASSPTSVDNEQFF.